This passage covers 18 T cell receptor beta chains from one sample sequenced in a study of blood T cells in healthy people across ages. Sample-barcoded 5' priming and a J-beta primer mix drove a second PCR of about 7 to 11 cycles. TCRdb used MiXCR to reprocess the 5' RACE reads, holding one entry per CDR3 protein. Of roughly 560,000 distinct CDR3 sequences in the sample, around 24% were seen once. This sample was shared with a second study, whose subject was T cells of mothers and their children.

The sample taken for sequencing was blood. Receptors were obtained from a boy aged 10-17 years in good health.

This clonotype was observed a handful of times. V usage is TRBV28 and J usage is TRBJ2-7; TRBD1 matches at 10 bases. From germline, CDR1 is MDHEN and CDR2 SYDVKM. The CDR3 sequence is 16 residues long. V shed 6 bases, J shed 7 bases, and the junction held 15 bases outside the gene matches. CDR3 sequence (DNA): TGTGCCAGCAGCTACCTCGGACAGGGGGGCTACAATGAGCAGTACTTC. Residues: CASSYLGQGGYNEQYF.

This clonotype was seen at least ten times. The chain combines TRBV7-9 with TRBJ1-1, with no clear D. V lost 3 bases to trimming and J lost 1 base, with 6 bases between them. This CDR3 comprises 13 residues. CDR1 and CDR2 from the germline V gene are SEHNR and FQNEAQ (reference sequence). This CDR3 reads CASSLGSNTEAFF. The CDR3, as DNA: TGTGCCAGCAGCTTGGGCTCGAACACTGAAGCTTTCTTT.

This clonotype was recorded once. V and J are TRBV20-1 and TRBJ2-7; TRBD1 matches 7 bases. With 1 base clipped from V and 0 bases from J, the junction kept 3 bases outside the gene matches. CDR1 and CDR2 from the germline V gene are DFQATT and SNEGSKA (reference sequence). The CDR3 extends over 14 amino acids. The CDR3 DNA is TGCAGTGCTAGAGCACGGGACAGCTCCTACGAGCAGTACTTC. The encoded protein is CSARARDSSYEQYF.

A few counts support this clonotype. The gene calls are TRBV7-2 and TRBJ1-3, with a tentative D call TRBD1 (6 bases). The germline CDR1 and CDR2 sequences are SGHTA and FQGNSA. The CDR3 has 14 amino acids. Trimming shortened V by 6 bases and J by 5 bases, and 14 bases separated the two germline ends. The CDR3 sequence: CASSEEWGRNTIYF. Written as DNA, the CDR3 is TGTGCCAGCAGTGAGGAATGGGGGCGAAACACCATATATTTT.

The DNA of the CDR3 is TGTGCCAGCAGCTTGAGCCCCCAGCGGGGGGCCAATGAGCAGTTCTTC. Translation: CASSLSPQRGANEQFF. The chain employs TRBV5-5 and TRBJ2-1, with 9 bases lining up with TRBD2. CDR1 and CDR2 from the germline V gene are SGHKS and YYEKEE (reference sequence). The ends lost 1 base at V and 6 bases at J; junction bases unmatched: 8. The CDR3 length is 16 residues.

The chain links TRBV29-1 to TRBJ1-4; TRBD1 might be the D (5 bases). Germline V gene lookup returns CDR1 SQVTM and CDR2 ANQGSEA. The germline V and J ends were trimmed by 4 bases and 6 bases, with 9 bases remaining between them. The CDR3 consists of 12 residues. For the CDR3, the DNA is TGCAGCGTTGTACGGGGGGATGAAAAACTGTTTTTT. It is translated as CSVVRGDEKLFF. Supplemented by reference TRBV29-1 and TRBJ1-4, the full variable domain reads SAVISQKPSRDICQRGTSLTIQCQVDSQVTMMFWYRQQPGQSLTLIATANQGSEATYESGFVIDKFPISRPNLTFSTLTVSNMSPEDSSIYLCSVVRGDEKLFFGSGTQLSVL.

The CDR3: CASSSTGKEETQYF. The DNA for the CDR3 is TGTGCCAGCAGTTCAACGGGGAAAGAAGAGACCCAGTACTTC. The chain recombines TRBV12-3 or TRBV12-4 with TRBJ2-5, with D possibly matching TRBD2 (5 bases). Trimming cost V 4 bases and J 3 bases, with 12 bases left between them. The CDR3 is 14 residues long.

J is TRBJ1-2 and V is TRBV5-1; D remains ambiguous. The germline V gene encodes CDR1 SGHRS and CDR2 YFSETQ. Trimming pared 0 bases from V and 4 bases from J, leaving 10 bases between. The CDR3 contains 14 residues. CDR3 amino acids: CASSLAPESYGYTF. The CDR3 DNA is TGCGCCAGCAGCTTGGCCCCGGAGTCCTATGGCTACACCTTC.

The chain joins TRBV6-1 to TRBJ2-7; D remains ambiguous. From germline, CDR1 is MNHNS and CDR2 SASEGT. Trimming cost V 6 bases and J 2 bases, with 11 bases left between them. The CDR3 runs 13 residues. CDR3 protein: CASSNSPPYEQYF. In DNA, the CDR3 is TGTGCCAGCAGCAATAGCCCCCCCTACGAGCAGTACTTC.

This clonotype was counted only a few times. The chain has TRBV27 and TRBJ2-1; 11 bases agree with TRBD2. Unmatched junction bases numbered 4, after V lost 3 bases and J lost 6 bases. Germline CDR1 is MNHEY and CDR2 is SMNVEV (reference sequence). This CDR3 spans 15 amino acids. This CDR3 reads CASSFTLAGGNEQFF. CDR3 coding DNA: TGTGCCAGCAGTTTTACGCTAGCGGGGGGCAATGAGCAGTTCTTC.

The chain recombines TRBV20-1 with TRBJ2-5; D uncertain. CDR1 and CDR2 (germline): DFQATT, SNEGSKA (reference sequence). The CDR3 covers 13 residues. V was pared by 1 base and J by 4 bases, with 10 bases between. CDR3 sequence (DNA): TGCAGTGCTAGAGGGCCCCCAATAGAGACCCAGTACTTC. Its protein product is CSARGPPIETQYF.

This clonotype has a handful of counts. CDR3 DNA sequence: TGCGCCAGCAGCTCGGGGGGAGTGGACGATGAGCAGTTCTTC. Translation gives CASSSGGVDDEQFF. The chain couples TRBV5-1 to TRBJ2-1, with TRBD2 identical over 7 bases. The CDR3 has 14 amino acids. With V trimmed by 3 bases and J by 8 bases, 8 bases remained unmatched. Germline loops: CDR1 SGHRS, CDR2 YFSETQ.

The CDR3 sequence is CASSFVTATGGGEQYF. Written as DNA, the CDR3 is TGTGCCAGCAGTTTCGTCACGGCAACGGGGGGGGGCGAGCAGTACTTC. The V call is TRBV28, the J call TRBJ2-7, with 8 positions matching TRBD2. The length of the CDR3 is 16 residues. V lost 3 bases to trimming and J lost 6 bases; unmatched junction nucleotides: 13. Germline CDR1 reads MDHEN; CDR2 reads SYDVKM.

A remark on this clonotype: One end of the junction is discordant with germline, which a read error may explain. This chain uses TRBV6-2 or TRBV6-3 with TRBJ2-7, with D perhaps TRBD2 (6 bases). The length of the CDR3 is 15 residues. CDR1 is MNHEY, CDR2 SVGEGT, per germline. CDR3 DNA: TGTGCCAGCAGTTTCCCCCGGCGGGGCTCCTGCGAGCAGTACTTC. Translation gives CASSFPRRGSCEQYF.

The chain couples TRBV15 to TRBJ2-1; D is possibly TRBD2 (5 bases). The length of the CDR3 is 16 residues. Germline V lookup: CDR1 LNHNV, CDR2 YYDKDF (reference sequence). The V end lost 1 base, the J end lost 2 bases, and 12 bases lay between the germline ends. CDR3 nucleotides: TGTGCCACCAGCAGAGGGCCAAGCGGAGCCTACAATGAGCAGTTCTTC. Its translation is CATSRGPSGAYNEQFF.

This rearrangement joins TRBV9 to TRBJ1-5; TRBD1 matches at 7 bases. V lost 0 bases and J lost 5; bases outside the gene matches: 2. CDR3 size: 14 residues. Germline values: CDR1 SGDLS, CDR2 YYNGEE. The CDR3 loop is CASSVGDSDQPQHF. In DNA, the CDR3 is TGTGCCAGCAGCGTAGGGGACAGTGATCAGCCCCAGCATTTT.

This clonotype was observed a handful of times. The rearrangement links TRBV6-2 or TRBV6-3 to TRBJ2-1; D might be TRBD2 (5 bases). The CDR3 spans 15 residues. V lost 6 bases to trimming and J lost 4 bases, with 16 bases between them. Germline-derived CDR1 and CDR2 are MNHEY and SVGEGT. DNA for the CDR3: TGTGCCAGCAGCTCCATTGGTAGGGAGTACAATGAGCAGTTCTTC. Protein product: CASSSIGREYNEQFF.

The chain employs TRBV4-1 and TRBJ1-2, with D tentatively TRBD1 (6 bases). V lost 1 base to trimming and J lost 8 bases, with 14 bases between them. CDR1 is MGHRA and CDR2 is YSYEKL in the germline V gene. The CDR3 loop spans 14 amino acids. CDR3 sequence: CASSQVIVRGGYTF. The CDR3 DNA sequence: TGCGCCAGCAGCCAAGTGATTGTCAGGGGAGGCTACACCTTC.